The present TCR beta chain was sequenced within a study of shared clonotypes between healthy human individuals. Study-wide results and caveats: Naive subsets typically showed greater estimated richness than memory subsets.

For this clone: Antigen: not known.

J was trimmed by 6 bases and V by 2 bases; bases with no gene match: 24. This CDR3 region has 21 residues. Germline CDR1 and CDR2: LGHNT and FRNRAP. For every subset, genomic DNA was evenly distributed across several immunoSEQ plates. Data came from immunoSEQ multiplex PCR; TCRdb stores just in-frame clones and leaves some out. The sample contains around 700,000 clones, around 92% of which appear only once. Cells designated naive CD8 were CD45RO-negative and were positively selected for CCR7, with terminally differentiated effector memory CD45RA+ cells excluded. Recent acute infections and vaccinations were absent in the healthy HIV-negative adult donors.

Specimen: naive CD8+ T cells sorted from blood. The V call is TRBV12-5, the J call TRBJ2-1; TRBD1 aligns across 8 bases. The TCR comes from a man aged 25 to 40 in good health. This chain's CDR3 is CASGLPRTGLAYNDNPNEQFF. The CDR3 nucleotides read TGTGCTAGTGGTTTGCCCCGGACAGGGTTGGCGTACAACGACAATCCCAATGAGCAGTTCTTC.